This is a list of T cell receptor beta chains from one sample in a study of shared clonotypes between healthy human individuals. Repertoires were generated with immunoSEQ multiplex PCR, while TCRdb's copy carries only in-frame clones and drops some. The profile shows approximately 2,200,000 clones, 93% of them singletons. The specimen was naive CD8+ T cells from PBMCs. Source of these receptors: a man younger than 30 in good health. Some clones in this sample may be carry-over from other donors' samples. The CDR3 runs from the conserved cysteine through the conserved F or W. D genes are given only for firm matches. Only some rows state a clone size, as once, few, many or a class for expanded clones.

j_call: TRBJ2-7
d_call: TRBD2
clone_size: NA
v_call: TRBV27
cdr3_aa: CASTPASGVPTYEQYF
cdr3_nt: TGTGCCAGCACCCCGGCTAGCGGGGTACCTACCTACGAGCAGTACTTC

j_call: TRBJ1-5
d_call: NA
clone_size: NA
v_call: TRBV19
cdr3_aa: CASSIDWGQPQHF
cdr3_nt: TGTGCCAGTAGTATAGATTGGGGACAGCCCCAGCATTTT

j_call: TRBJ1-1
d_call: NA
clone_size: few
v_call: TRBV7-9
cdr3_aa: CASREDRNTEAFF
cdr3_nt: TGTGCCAGCAGAGAGGACAGGAACACTGAAGCTTTCTTT

j_call: TRBJ2-5
d_call: NA
clone_size: once
v_call: TRBV7-9
cdr3_aa: CASSPPDQSQETQYF
cdr3_nt: TGTGCCAGCAGCCCCCCGGACCAGTCCCAAGAGACCCAGTACTTC

j_call: TRBJ2-4
d_call: NA
clone_size: NA
v_call: TRBV4-2
cdr3_aa: CASSQDLDYSKNIQYF
cdr3_nt: TGTGCCAGCAGCCAAGATCTGGACTATAGCAAAAACATTCAGTACTTC

j_call: TRBJ2-2
d_call: TRBD1
clone_size: NA
v_call: TRBV29-1
cdr3_aa: CSVEGSRQGAPGELFF
cdr3_nt: TGCAGCGTTGAAGGAAGTAGACAGGGGGCCCCCGGGGAGCTGTTTTTT

j_call: TRBJ1-2
d_call: NA
clone_size: few
v_call: TRBV5-4
cdr3_aa: CASSQAPGPQRTF
cdr3_nt: TGTGCCAGCAGCCAGGCTCCGGGGCCTCAACGCACCTTC

j_call: TRBJ2-2
d_call: NA
clone_size: NA
v_call: TRBV14
cdr3_aa: CASSQTGLLNTGELFF
cdr3_nt: TGTGCCAGCAGCCAAACAGGATTACTTAACACCGGGGAGCTGTTTTTT

j_call: TRBJ2-7
d_call: TRBD2
clone_size: once
v_call: TRBV14
cdr3_aa: CASSMLAGLDEQYF
cdr3_nt: TGTGCCAGCAGCATGCTAGCGGGATTGGACGAGCAGTACTTC

j_call: TRBJ2-5
d_call: TRBD1
clone_size: NA
v_call: TRBV27
cdr3_aa: CASSLRDSGKETQYF
cdr3_nt: TGTGCCAGCAGTCTCCGGGACAGTGGGAAAGAGACCCAGTACTTC

j_call: TRBJ1-1
d_call: NA
clone_size: NA
v_call: TRBV5-6
cdr3_aa: CASSPADGNTEAFF
cdr3_nt: TGTGCCAGCAGCCCCGCGGACGGGAACACTGAAGCTTTCTTT

j_call: TRBJ2-1
d_call: NA
clone_size: NA
v_call: TRBV9
cdr3_aa: CASSPTLISSYNEQFF
cdr3_nt: TGTGCCAGCAGCCCAACCCTCATCAGCTCCTACAATGAGCAGTTCTTC

j_call: TRBJ1-2
d_call: NA
clone_size: NA
v_call: TRBV29-1
cdr3_aa: CSVEDFQGGGSYGYTF
cdr3_nt: TGCAGCGTTGAAGACTTCCAAGGCGGGGGGAGCTATGGCTACACCTTC

j_call: TRBJ2-4
d_call: NA
clone_size: NA
v_call: TRBV10-1
cdr3_aa: CASSESGNIQYF
cdr3_nt: TGCGCCAGCAGTGAGTCAGGAAACATTCAGTACTTC

j_call: TRBJ2-7
d_call: TRBD1
clone_size: NA
v_call: TRBV30
cdr3_aa: CALKYTGGVDEQYF
cdr3_nt: TGTGCCTTAAAGTATACAGGGGGCGTCGACGAGCAGTACTTC

j_call: TRBJ1-2
d_call: NA
clone_size: NA
v_call: TRBV10-3
cdr3_aa: CAISDGGDNNYGYTF
cdr3_nt: TGTGCCATCAGTGACGGCGGGGACAATAACTATGGCTACACCTTC

j_call: TRBJ1-1
d_call: TRBD1
clone_size: few
v_call: TRBV5-1
cdr3_aa: CASSPGTGMNTEAFF
cdr3_nt: TGCGCCAGCAGCCCGGGGACAGGTATGAACACTGAAGCTTTCTTT

j_call: TRBJ1-5
d_call: NA
clone_size: NA
v_call: TRBV7-8
cdr3_aa: CASSPRGDSNQPQHF
cdr3_nt: TGTGCCAGCAGCCCCAGGGGAGATAGCAATCAGCCCCAGCATTTT

j_call: TRBJ1-4
d_call: NA
clone_size: NA
v_call: TRBV28
cdr3_aa: CASSFRDGLPWEKLFF
cdr3_nt: TGTGCCAGCAGTTTTCGGGACGGTCTCCCGTGGGAAAAACTGTTTTTT

j_call: TRBJ2-7
d_call: TRBD2
clone_size: NA
v_call: TRBV7-8
cdr3_aa: CASSPLAGVVYEQYF
cdr3_nt: TGTGCCAGCAGCCCACTAGCGGGAGTAGTCTACGAGCAGTACTTC